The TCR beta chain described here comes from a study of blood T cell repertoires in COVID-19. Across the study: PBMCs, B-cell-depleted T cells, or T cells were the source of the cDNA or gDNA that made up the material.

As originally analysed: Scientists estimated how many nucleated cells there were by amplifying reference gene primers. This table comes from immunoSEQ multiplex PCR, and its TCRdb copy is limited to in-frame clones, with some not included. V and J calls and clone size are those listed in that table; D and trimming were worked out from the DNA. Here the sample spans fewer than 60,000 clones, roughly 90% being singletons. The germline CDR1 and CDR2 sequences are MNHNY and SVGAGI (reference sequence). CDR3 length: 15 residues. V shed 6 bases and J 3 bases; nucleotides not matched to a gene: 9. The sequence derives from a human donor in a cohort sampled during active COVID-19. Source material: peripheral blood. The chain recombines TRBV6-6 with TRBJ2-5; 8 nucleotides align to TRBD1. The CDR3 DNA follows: TGTGCCAGCAGAGCCACCGGGACAGGAAAAGAGACCCAGTACTTC. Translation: CASRATGTGKETQYF.